This TCR beta chain was captured by sequencing in a study of beta chain features in type 1 diabetes. Study context: Sorted cells from all samples, numbering 107,917,701, were examined.

In its sample, this clone was seen a few times. As yet, its antigen is unknown. Findings and limits, study-wide: Fewer insertions but more deletions were seen at VDJ junctions in type 1 diabetes patients. Within the patient group, naive, central memory and Treg TCRB repertoires appeared more similar to each other than within healthy donors.

Germline V gene data show CDR1 as SGHRS and CDR2 as YFSETQ. V was pared by 0 bases and J by 9 bases, with 6 bases of the junction left unmatched. CDR3 length: 14 residues. Purities in excess of 95% were seen in all sorted populations. The investigators reverse transcribed all of the isolated RNA, so they sequenced expressed TCRB transcripts. Measured with immunoSEQ multiplex PCR; TCRdb has only the in-frame clones, and not every one. The data hold roughly 330,000 clones, with about 10% observed a single time. This receptor was obtained from a woman aged 25 to 45 in good health. The rearrangement links TRBV5-1 to TRBJ2-1; TRBD2 aligns across 7 bases. Sequenced: naive CD4+ T cells from blood. In nucleotides, the CDR3 is TGCGCCAGCAGCTTGGTTGGTCGGGAGGCTGAGCAGTTCTTC. The encoded protein is CASSLVGREAEQFF. The full variable domain, its missing parts supplied by reference TRBV5-1 and TRBJ2-1, is KAGVTQTPRYLIKTRGQQVTLSCSPISGHRSVSWYQQTPGQGLQFLFEYFSETQRNKGNFPGRFSGRQFSNSRSEMNVSTLELGDSALYLCASSLVGREAEQFFGPGTRLTVL.